The 10 T cell receptor beta chains below were found in one sample sequenced in a study of T cells in Graves' hyperthyroidism and ophthalmopathy. RNA transcripts gave rise to amplified TCR beta CDR3 regions. Initially, a first-round RT-PCR of the TCR CDR3 employed the HTBI primer set. MiXCR, applied by TCRdb to the multiplex PCR reads, yields one record per CDR3 protein. The profile covers hundreds of thousands of distinct CDR3 sequences, with approximately 16% appearing a single time and around 30% taken by the ten largest. The specimen was blood. The receptors derive from a woman aged 18 to 35 with Graves' ophthalmopathy.

This clonotype was found many times. The J gene is TRBJ2-7, the V gene TRBV10-2; 8 positions agree with TRBD1. The CDR3 covers 14 residues. Germline CDR1 and CDR2: WSHSY and SAAADI. Trimming at V came to 6 bases and at J to 2 bases, leaving 6 bases not matched to a gene. CDR3 nucleotides: TGCGCCAGCAGAGAGCGGACAGGGCCCTACGAGCAGTACTTC. It encodes CASRERTGPYEQYF.

This clonotype has at least ten counts. The CDR3 region is CASSLAGVTAFF. DNA for the CDR3: TGCGCCAGCAGCTTGGCCGGGGTCACGGCTTTCTTT. The J gene is TRBJ1-1, the V gene TRBV5-1; no firm D call. V lost 0 bases, J lost 11 bases, and 11 bases lay in between. The CDR3 is 12 residues long. Per the germline V gene, CDR1 is SGHRS and CDR2 is YFSETQ.

This clonotype showed up many times. The chain carries TRBV5-1 and TRBJ1-1; D is uncertain. The V end lost 4 bases, the J end lost 0 bases, and 10 bases lay between the germline ends. CDR3 length: 14 amino acids. Per germline, CDR1 SGHRS and CDR2 YFSETQ. CDR3 nucleotide sequence: TGCGCCAGCAGCGTCCAGAGTGTGAACACTGAAGCTTTCTTT. Protein sequence: CASSVQSVNTEAFF.

The chain couples TRBV20-1 to TRBJ2-5, with D maybe TRBD1 (7 bases). Germline values: CDR1 DFQATT, CDR2 SNEGSKA (reference sequence). The CDR3 is 13 residues long. Between the trimmed V and J ends, which lost 5 bases and 5 bases, there was a span of 15 bases. The CDR3 DNA reads TGCAGTGCTCCGCCAGGGGGGATCGAGACCCAGTACTTC. Translation gives CSAPPGGIETQYF.

This clonotype was found many times. This chain joins TRBV14 and TRBJ1-1, with 8 bases fitting TRBD1. V dropped 4 bases and J dropped 4; count of bases not matched to a gene: 2. Germline V gene lookup returns CDR1 SGHDN and CDR2 FVKESK. The CDR3 runs 13 residues. CDR3 nucleotide sequence: TGTGCCAGCAGCCCAGGGGGCATCACTGAAGCTTTCTTT. It codes for CASSPGGITEAFF.

The CDR3 region has the DNA TGTGCCAGCAGTTTATTTCAGGGCGGGAAGACCCAGTACTTC. Translating gives CASSLFQGGKTQYF. V gene TRBV28 combines with J gene TRBJ2-5, with a possible D match to TRBD2 (6 bases). The CDR3 covers 14 residues. Germline V gene sequence: CDR1 MDHEN, CDR2 SYDVKM. V was pared by 1 base and J by 6 bases, with 12 bases between.

The table lists this clonotype with many counts. The rearrangement joins TRBV7-9 to TRBJ1-1; no clear D. The CDR3 is made up of 13 amino acids. In germline, CDR1 is SEHNR, CDR2 FQNEAQ (reference sequence). The V end lost 2 bases, the J end lost 7 bases, and 11 bases lay between the germline ends. Written as DNA, the CDR3 is TGTGCCAGCAGCTTACCGTTTGGAGGTGAAGCTTTCTTT. Translating gives CASSLPFGGEAFF.

V and J are TRBV20-1 and TRBJ1-2, with TRBD1 as a possible D gene (5 bases). V lost 3 bases and J 8 bases, leaving 13 bases between the germline ends. Germline V lookup: CDR1 DFQATT, CDR2 SNEGSKA (reference sequence). The CDR3 covers 12 residues. The CDR3 protein is CSASPGLGGYTF. The CDR3 region has the DNA TGCAGTGCTAGCCCGGGGCTGGGGGGCTACACCTTC.

The V and J genes are TRBV6-1 and TRBJ2-7, with TRBD1 matching 9 bases. The V segment lost 2 bases and the J segment 2 bases; nucleotides outside the gene matches: 4. CDR3 length equals 15 residues. Looked up from germline, CDR1 is MNHNS and CDR2 is SASEGT. This CDR3 reads CASSELGTGPYEQYF. In DNA, the CDR3 is TGTGCCAGCAGTGAACTCGGGACAGGGCCCTACGAGCAGTACTTC.

This clonotype has at least ten counts. The V and J genes are TRBV11-2 and TRBJ2-5; the match to TRBD2 covers 12 bases. The CDR3 consists of 16 residues. The trim removed 4 bases at V and 5 bases at J, leaving 8 bases unmatched. Looked up from germline, CDR1 is SGHAT and CDR2 is FQNNGV. CDR3 residues: CASSSASGRAWETQYF. The DNA for the CDR3 is TGTGCCAGCAGCTCCGCTAGCGGGAGGGCCTGGGAGACCCAGTACTTC.